This T cell receptor (beta chain) was sequenced in a study of T cells in Graves' hyperthyroidism and ophthalmopathy. V was clipped by 0 bases and J by 5 bases, with 11 bases between them. Per germline, CDR1 LNHDA and CDR2 SQIVND (reference sequence). The CDR3 runs to 15 residues. Orbital computed tomography and thyroid ultrasound, together with serum TRAb and thyroxine and clinical symptoms, were used for diagnoses. This clonotype was recorded at least ten times. Amplified regions were TCR beta CDR3 sequences from RNA transcripts. The HTBI primer set drove a first-round RT-PCR of the TCR CDR3. TCRdb re-analysed the multiplex PCR reads in MiXCR, keeping a single row per CDR3 protein. The sample records hundreds of thousands of distinct CDR3 sequences, approximately 15% being singletons.

Sequencing used blood. This receptor was taken from a woman aged 30 to 39 with Graves' hyperthyroidism. V is TRBV19 and J is TRBJ1-5; D is ambiguous. CDR3 in amino acids: CASSIDLTTYQPQHF. The CDR3 DNA sequence: TGTGCCAGTAGTATAGATCTAACTACCTATCAGCCCCAGCATTTT. Looking up the rest from reference TRBV19 and TRBJ1-5 gives the full variable domain: DGGITQSPKYLFRKEGQNVTLSCEQNLNHDAMYWYRQDPGQGLRLIYYSQIVNDFQKGDIAEGYSVSREKKESFPLTVTSAQKNPTAFYLCASSIDLTTYQPQHFGDGTRLSIL.